A single sample gave rise to the 20 T cell receptor beta chains below, sequenced in a study of cytomegalovirus exposure and HLA in healthy donors. Vbeta (60) and Jbeta (13) primers were used in the PCR. Data came from immunoSEQ multiplex PCR; TCRdb stores just in-frame clones and leaves some out. The sample contains approximately 120,000 clones, 77% of which appear only once. The specimen sequenced was PBMCs. The receptors originated from a woman aged 40 to 50 in good health and CMV-seropositive.

The J gene is TRBJ2-7, the V gene TRBV7-6; TRBD2 is a possible D gene (5 bases). CDR1 is SGHVS, CDR2 FNYEAQ, per germline. The length of the CDR3 is 16 residues. The V gene lost 0 bases and the J gene lost 7 bases, with 19 bases spanning the gap. The CDR3 region is CASSLASALDTGEQYF. The CDR3 DNA is TGTGCCAGCAGCTTAGCGTCCGCCCTGGATACGGGGGAGCAGTACTTC.

V usage is TRBV19 and J usage is TRBJ2-7; D might be TRBD2 (7 bases). The CDR3 is made up of 13 amino acids. Germline CDR1 is LNHDA and CDR2 is SQIVND (reference sequence). V lost 4 bases and J lost 6, with 13 bases in between. The CDR3 is CASSTNGGLEQYF. CDR3 coding DNA: TGTGCCAGTAGTACGAACGGGGGGCTCGAGCAGTACTTC.

The V call is TRBV29-1, the J call TRBJ2-3; weak D call: TRBD1 (6 bases). Per the germline V gene, CDR1 is SQVTM and CDR2 is ANQGSEA. V lost 4 bases, J lost 2 bases, and 13 bases lay in between. The CDR3 consists of 14 residues. CDR3 residues: CSVVYGTNTDTQYF. The CDR3 nucleotides are TGCAGCGTTGTGTACGGGACAAACACAGATACGCAGTATTTT.

This rearrangement joins TRBV5-1 to TRBJ2-7, with a tentative D call TRBD2 (7 bases). The germline V and J ends were trimmed by 3 bases and 6 bases, with 16 bases remaining between them. Germline CDR1 is SGHRS and CDR2 is YFSETQ. The CDR3 runs to 14 residues. CDR3 DNA: TGCGCCAGCAGCTCGACTAGGGGGGGCGTCGAGCAGTACTTC. Encoded protein: CASSSTRGGVEQYF.

The J gene is TRBJ2-7, the V gene TRBV18; no definite D call. Trimming took off 6 bases at V and 0 bases at J, with 15 bases between the two ends. The CDR3 is 15 residues long. Germline CDR1 reads KGHSH; CDR2 reads LQKENI. The CDR3 sequence is CASSPVDLVSYEQYF. The CDR3 DNA reads as TGTGCCAGCTCTCCTGTAGATCTAGTCTCCTACGAGCAGTACTTC.

J is TRBJ1-3 and V is TRBV12-5, with 12 bases identical to TRBD1. The CDR3 contains 18 residues. V lost 2 bases to trimming and J lost 3 bases; unmatched junction nucleotides: 8. Germline lookup yields CDR1 LGHNT and CDR2 FRNRAP. This CDR3 is CASGLYTGQGARGNTIYF. The CDR3, as DNA: TGTGCTAGTGGTTTGTACACGGGACAGGGGGCTCGTGGAAACACCATATATTTT.

This rearrangement joins TRBV21-1 to TRBJ2-3; the table's D call, TRBD1, was not checked against the DNA. TRBV21-1 is recorded as a pseudogene. This CDR3 has 15 residues. This CDR3 reads CAPRWRGPSTDTQYF. The CDR3 DNA reads as TGTGCCCCCAGGTGGAGGGGGCCCAGCACAGATACGCAGTATTTT.

V is TRBV6-8 and J is TRBJ2-5; D perhaps matches TRBD1 (6 bases). The CDR3 loop spans 15 amino acids. Germline V gene lookup returns CDR1 MNHGY and CDR2 SAAAGT. Trimming stripped 6 bases from V and 2 bases from J, with 16 bases between. DNA of the CDR3: TGTGCCAGCAGCGAACGACGACAGGCACAAGAGACCCAGTACTTC. Translation gives CASSERRQAQETQYF.

The chain employs TRBV4-1 and TRBJ2-2, with a tentative D call TRBD2 (6 bases). With 3 bases removed from V and 4 bases from J, the gap between germline ends came to 15 bases. This CDR3 contains 16 residues. Per germline, CDR1 MGHRA and CDR2 YSYEKL. The CDR3 DNA follows: TGCGCCAGCAGCCAGACACTAGCCCCAGGCACCGGGGAGCTGTTTTTT. Translating gives CASSQTLAPGTGELFF.

The V gene is TRBV30, the J gene TRBJ1-1; possibly TRBD1 for D (5 bases). This CDR3 spans 14 amino acids. Trimming removed 3 bases at V and 1 base at J, with 12 bases between. Germline CDR1 GTSNPN, CDR2 SVGIG (reference sequence). The CDR3 loop is CAWRTHRPNTEAFF. As DNA, the CDR3 is TGTGCCTGGAGGACCCACAGGCCGAACACTGAAGCTTTCTTT. The full variable domain, in which reference TRBV30 and TRBJ1-1 provide the parts outside the CDR3, is SQTIHQWPATLVQPVGSPLSLECTVEGTSNPNLYWYRQAAGRGLQLLFYSVGIGQISSEVPQNLSASRPQDRQFILSSKKLLLSDSGFYLCAWRTHRPNTEAFFGQGTRLTVV.

The rearrangement uses TRBV2 and TRBJ1-4, with 11 bases lining up with TRBD1. The CDR3 covers 15 residues. With V trimmed by 2 bases and J by 7 bases, 3 bases remained unmatched. Per germline, CDR1 SNHLY and CDR2 FYNNEI. The DNA for the CDR3 is TGTGCCAGCAGTGAAATTGGGACAGGGGGTGAAAAACTGTTTTTT. This sequence encodes CASSEIGTGGEKLFF.

The chain is built from TRBV27 and TRBJ1-4, with TRBD1 matching over 10 bases. V lost 8 bases, J lost 8 bases, and 11 bases stayed unmatched. This CDR3 spans 15 amino acids. Germline V lookup: CDR1 MNHEY, CDR2 SMNVEV (reference sequence). CDR3 sequence reads: CASGTYRTGGEKLFF. The CDR3 nucleotides read TGTGCCAGCGGGACATACCGGACAGGGGGGGAAAAACTGTTTTTT.

This chain joins TRBV18 and TRBJ1-5; D not resolved. Germline CDR1 KGHSH, CDR2 LQKENI. The CDR3 sequence is 14 residues long. The V end lost 5 bases, the J end lost 5 bases, and 13 bases lay between the germline ends. The CDR3 is CASSSREKYQPQHF. CDR3 bases: TGTGCCAGCTCATCCCGGGAGAAGTATCAGCCCCAGCATTTT.

The chain carries TRBV5-1 and TRBJ1-2; 12 positions match TRBD1. The CDR3 extends over 16 amino acids. Germline CDR1 is SGHRS and CDR2 is YFSETQ. V was pared by 3 bases and J by 3 bases, with 6 bases of the junction left unmatched. The DNA of the CDR3 is TGCGCCAGCAGCTCCTCCGGGACAGGGGGCGACTATGGCTACACCTTC. This gives the protein CASSSSGTGGDYGYTF.

The chain is built from TRBV7-8 and TRBJ2-7, with a tentative D call TRBD1 (6 bases). V was cut by 1 base and J by 1 base, with 14 bases left in between. Germline V gene lookup returns CDR1 SGHVS and CDR2 FQNEAQ. CDR3 length: 16 residues. CDR3: CASSLGPAGASYEQYF. Here the CDR3 DNA reads TGTGCCAGCAGCTTAGGCCCGGCAGGGGCATCCTACGAGCAGTACTTC.

The chain couples TRBV6-6 to TRBJ2-4; perhaps TRBD2 as D (5 bases). Germline V gene data show CDR1 as MNHNY and CDR2 as SVGAGI (reference sequence). CDR3 length equals 13 residues. Trimming shortened V by 0 bases and J by 6 bases, and 6 bases separated the two germline ends. CDR3 residues: CASSYSTINIQYF. For the CDR3, the DNA is TGTGCCAGCAGTTACTCGACTATAAACATTCAGTACTTC.

The chain is built from TRBV30 and TRBJ1-5; D uncertain. This CDR3 comprises 13 residues. CDR1 is GTSNPN and CDR2 is SVGIG in the germline V gene (reference sequence). Trimming took 2 bases from V and 3 from J, leaving 8 bases between them. As DNA, the CDR3 is TGTGCCTGGAGTTCAGGTGACAATCAGCCCCAGCATTTT. Protein product: CAWSSGDNQPQHF.

This clone appeared a few times. The chain is built from TRBV18 and TRBJ2-7; TRBD2 might be the D (5 bases). The CDR3 has 14 amino acids. Between the trimmed V and J ends, which lost 0 bases and 4 bases, there was a span of 10 bases. CDR1 and CDR2 (germline): KGHSH, LQKENI. The CDR3 region is CASSPPSSRYEQYF. CDR3 bases: TGTGCCAGCTCACCACCGTCTAGCAGGTACGAGCAGTACTTC.

This clone was recorded a few times. This chain connects TRBV6-4 to TRBJ2-7; 9 bases match TRBD1. CDR1 and CDR2 from the germline V gene are MRHNA and SNTAGT. The CDR3 covers 16 residues. The V gene end was trimmed by 3 bases and the J gene end by 0 bases; junction bases not matched to a gene: 6. DNA for the CDR3: TGTGCCAGCAGTGAGGGGACAGGGCCCATCTCCTACGAGCAGTACTTC. It yields the protein CASSEGTGPISYEQYF.

A single count supports this clone. The rearrangement links TRBV19 to TRBJ2-1; D gene ambiguous. The CDR3 extends over 15 amino acids. The germline V and J ends were trimmed by 6 bases and 0 bases, with 12 bases remaining between them. Germline CDR1 is LNHDA and CDR2 is SQIVND (reference sequence). The CDR3 loop reads CASSPLHSSYNEQFF. In DNA, the CDR3 is TGTGCCAGTAGCCCCCTGCATAGCTCCTACAATGAGCAGTTCTTC.